This note documents a single T cell receptor beta chain sequence. Individuals aged roughly 18 to 95 years were recruited from some 26 US areas. The assay was immunoSEQ multiplex PCR, and TCRdb's table has in-frame clones only and misses some. The repertoire has some 270,000 clones, roughly 89% of them found once; the top ten carry approximately 1.8%. This sample was taken from a study of blood T cell repertoires in COVID-19. Turning to the study itself: Italy, Spain and the United States were the sources of the convalescent and acute COVID-19 samples.

CDR3 size: 15 residues. The V and J ends lost 1 base and 3 bases respectively, with 13 bases between them. This clonotype was obtained from a woman aged 55-69 years who had recovered from COVID-19. Sequencing was performed on PBMCs or T cells enriched from blood (not recorded which). The chain joins TRBV23-1 to TRBJ2-7; D unclear. TRBV23-1 counts as an open reading frame of uncertain function. CDR3 in DNA: TGCGCCAGCAGTCAATATGCCCACCGCAGCTACGAGCAGTACTTC. Translating it yields CASSQYAHRSYEQYF.